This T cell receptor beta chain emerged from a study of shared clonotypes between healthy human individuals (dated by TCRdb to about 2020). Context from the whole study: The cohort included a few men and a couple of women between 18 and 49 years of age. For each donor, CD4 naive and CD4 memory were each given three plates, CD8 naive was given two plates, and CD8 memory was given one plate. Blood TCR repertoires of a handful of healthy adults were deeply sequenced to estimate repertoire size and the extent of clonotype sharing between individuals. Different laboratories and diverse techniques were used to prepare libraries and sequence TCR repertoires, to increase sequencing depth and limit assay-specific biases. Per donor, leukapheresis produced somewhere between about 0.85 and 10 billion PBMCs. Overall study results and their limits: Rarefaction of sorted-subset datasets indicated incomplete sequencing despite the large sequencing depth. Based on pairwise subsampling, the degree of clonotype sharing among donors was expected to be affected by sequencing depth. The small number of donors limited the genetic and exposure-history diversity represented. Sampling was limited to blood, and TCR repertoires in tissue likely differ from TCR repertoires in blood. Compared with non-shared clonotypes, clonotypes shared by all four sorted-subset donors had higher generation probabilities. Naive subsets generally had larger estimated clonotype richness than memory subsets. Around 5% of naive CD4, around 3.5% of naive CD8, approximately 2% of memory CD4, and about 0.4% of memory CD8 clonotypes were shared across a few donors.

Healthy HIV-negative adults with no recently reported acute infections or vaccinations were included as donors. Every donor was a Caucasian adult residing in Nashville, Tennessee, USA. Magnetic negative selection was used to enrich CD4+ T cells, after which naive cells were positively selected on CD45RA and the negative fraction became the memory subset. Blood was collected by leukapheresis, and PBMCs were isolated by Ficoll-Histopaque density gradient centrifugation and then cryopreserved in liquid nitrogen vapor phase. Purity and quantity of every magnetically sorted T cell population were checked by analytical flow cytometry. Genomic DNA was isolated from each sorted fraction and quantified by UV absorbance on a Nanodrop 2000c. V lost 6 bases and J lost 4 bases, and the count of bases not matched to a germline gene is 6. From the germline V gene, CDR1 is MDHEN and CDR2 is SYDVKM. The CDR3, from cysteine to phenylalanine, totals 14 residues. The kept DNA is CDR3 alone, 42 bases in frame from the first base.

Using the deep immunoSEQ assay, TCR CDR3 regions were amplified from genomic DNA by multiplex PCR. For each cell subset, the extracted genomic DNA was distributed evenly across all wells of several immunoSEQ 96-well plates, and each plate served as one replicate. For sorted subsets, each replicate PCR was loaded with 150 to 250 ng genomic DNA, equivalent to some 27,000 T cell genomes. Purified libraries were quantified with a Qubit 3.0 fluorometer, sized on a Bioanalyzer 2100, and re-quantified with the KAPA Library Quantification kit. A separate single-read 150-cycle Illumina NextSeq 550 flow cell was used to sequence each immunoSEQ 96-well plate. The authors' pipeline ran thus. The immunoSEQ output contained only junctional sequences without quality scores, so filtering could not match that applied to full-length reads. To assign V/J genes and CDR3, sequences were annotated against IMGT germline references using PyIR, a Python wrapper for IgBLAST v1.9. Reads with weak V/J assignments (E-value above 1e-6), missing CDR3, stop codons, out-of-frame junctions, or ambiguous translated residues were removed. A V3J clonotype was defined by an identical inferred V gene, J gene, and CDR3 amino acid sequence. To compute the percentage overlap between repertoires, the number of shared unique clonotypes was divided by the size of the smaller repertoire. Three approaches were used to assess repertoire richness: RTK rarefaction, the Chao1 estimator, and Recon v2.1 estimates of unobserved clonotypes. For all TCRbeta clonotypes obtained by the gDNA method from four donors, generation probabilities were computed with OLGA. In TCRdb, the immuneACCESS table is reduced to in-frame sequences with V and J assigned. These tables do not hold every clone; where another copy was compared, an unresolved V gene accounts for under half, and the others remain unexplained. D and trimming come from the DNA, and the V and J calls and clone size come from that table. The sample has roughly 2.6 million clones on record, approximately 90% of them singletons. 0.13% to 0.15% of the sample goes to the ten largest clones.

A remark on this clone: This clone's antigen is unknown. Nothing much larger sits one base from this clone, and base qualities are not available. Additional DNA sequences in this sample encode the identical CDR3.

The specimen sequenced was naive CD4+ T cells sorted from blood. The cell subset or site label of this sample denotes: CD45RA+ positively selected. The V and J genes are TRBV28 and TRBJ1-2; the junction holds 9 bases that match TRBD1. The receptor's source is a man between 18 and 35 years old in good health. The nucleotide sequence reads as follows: TGTGCCAGCAGCCCCGGACAGGGGAGCTATGGCTACACCTTC. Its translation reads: CASSPGQGSYGYTF.